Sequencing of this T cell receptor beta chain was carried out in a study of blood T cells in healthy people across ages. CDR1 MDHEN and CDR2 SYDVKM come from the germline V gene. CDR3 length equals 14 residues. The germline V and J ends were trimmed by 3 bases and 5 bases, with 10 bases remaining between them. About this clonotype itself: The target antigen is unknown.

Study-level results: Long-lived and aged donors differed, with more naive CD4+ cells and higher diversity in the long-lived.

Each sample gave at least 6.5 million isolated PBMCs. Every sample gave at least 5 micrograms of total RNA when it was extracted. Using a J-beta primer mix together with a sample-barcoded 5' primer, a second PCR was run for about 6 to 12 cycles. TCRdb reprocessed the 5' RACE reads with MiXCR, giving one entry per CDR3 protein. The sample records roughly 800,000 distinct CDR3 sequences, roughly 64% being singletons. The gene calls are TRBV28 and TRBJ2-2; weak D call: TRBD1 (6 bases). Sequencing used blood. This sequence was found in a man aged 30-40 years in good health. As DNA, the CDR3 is TGTGCCAGCAGTTTGGGGGCCGGGACCGGGGAGCTGTTTTTT. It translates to CASSLGAGTGELFF. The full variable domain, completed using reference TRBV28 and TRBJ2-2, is DVKVTQSSRYLVKRTGEKVFLECVQDMDHENMFWYRQDPGLGLRLIYFSYDVKMKEKGDIPEGYSVSREKKERFSLILESASTNQTSMYLCASSLGAGTGELFFGEGSRLTVL.